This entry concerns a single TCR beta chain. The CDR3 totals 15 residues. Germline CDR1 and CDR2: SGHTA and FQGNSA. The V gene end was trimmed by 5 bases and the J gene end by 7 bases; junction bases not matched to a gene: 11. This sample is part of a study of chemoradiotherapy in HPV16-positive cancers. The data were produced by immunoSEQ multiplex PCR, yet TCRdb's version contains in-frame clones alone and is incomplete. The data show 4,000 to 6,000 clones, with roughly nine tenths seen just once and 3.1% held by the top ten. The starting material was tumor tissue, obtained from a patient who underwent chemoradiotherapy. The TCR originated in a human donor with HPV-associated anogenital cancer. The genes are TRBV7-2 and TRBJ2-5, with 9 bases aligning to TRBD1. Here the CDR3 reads CASSPLTGGFGTQYF. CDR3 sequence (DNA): TGTGCCAGCAGCCCTTTGACAGGGGGTTTCGGGACCCAGTACTTC. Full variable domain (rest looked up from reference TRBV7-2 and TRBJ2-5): GAGVSQSPSNKVTEKGKDVELRCDPISGHTALYWYRQSLGQGLEFLIYFQGNSAPDKSGLPSDRFSAERTGGSVSTLTIQRTQQEDSAVYLCASSPLTGGFGTQYFGPGTRLLVL.